This is a list of T cell receptor beta chains from one sample in a study of T cells expressing NK-cell markers. TCRdb derives one entry per CDR3 protein from the 5' RACE reads, leaving out DNA. Listed are about 550,000 distinct CDR3 sequences; approximately 4% falls within the top ten. Sequences were obtained from blood T cells: a sorted CD56 or NKG2C T cell subset, CD4+ or CD8+ T cells, or bulk PBMC T cells (not recorded which). The receptors shown here come from a man between 18 and 35 years old in good health. The CDR3 runs from the conserved cysteine through the conserved F or W. Fields, in order: V gene, J gene, CDR3 protein.

V gene: TRBV12-3/TRBV12-4; J gene: TRBJ2-1; CDR3 protein: CASSFPWDSGVSYNEQFF
V gene: TRBV30; J gene: TRBJ2-5; CDR3 protein: CACRLAGPQETQYF
V gene: TRBV9; J gene: TRBJ2-1; CDR3 protein: CASSVGLAGINEQFF
V gene: TRBV12-3/TRBV12-4; J gene: TRBJ2-1; CDR3 protein: CASKLAGSNEQFF
V gene: TRBV7-9; J gene: TRBJ2-2; CDR3 protein: CASSQTSDAGELFF
V gene: TRBV12-5; J gene: TRBJ2-5; CDR3 protein: CASGPGATGDETQYF
V gene: TRBV29-1; J gene: TRBJ2-7; CDR3 protein: CSVQTPSAYEQYF
V gene: TRBV20-1; J gene: TRBJ2-3; CDR3 protein: CSARGTDVDTQYF
V gene: TRBV6-2/TRBV6-3; J gene: TRBJ2-1; CDR3 protein: CASTPGGPNEQFF
V gene: TRBV7-9; J gene: TRBJ2-1; CDR3 protein: CASTPSGTSGKGEQFF
V gene: TRBV6-1; J gene: TRBJ1-3; CDR3 protein: CASKGSLGDTSGNTIYF
V gene: TRBV29-1; J gene: TRBJ2-3; CDR3 protein: CSVGGTLTDTQYF
V gene: TRBV20-1; J gene: TRBJ1-4; CDR3 protein: CSARRPGFGGNEKLFF
V gene: TRBV7-6; J gene: TRBJ1-2; CDR3 protein: CASSLDSDRPNYGYTF
V gene: TRBV9; J gene: TRBJ2-5; CDR3 protein: CASSSWTTPLETQYF
V gene: TRBV27; J gene: TRBJ2-1; CDR3 protein: CASSRVGARGHNEQFF
V gene: TRBV13; J gene: TRBJ2-7; CDR3 protein: CASSDQQRQGALNEQYF
V gene: TRBV6-2/TRBV6-3; J gene: TRBJ2-4; CDR3 protein: CASIKGGSRLADRGPNIQYF
V gene: TRBV7-9; J gene: TRBJ2-7; CDR3 protein: CASSPRDGQFYEQYF
V gene: TRBV29-1; J gene: TRBJ2-1; CDR3 protein: CSVTGLETSRNEQFF
V gene: TRBV11-1; J gene: TRBJ2-1; CDR3 protein: CASSDAGLASYNEQFF